This T cell receptor (beta chain) was captured by sequencing in a study of technical replicates of blood from a few donors. Worth noting for this clone: This same CDR3 is encoded by further DNA sequences in the sample.

The junction had 4 bases not matched to a gene; V was cut back by 0 bases and J by 6 bases. This CDR3 contains 15 residues. From germline, CDR1 is SGHTA and CDR2 FQGNSA. TCRdb's table, derived via immunoSEQ multiplex PCR, lists solely in-frame clones and lacks some. The sample gives over 50,000 clones, around 85% of which show up once; 4% to 5.5% is in the top ten. The chain employs TRBV7-2 and TRBJ2-7, with 11 bases aligning to TRBD1. The receptor comes from a human donor in good health. Some clones in this sample may be carry-over from other donors' samples. The sample comprised PBMCs. The DNA for the CDR3 is TGTGCCAGCAGCTTAGCGGGACAGGGGGTTAGCGAGCAGTACTTC. This codes for CASSLAGQGVSEQYF.